These 23 T cell receptor beta chains were sequenced from one sample in a study of T cells after yellow fever vaccination (dated by TCRdb to the late 2010s). The library was built by means of 5' RACE. The sequencing machine was an Illumina HiSeq 2500. TCRdb trimmed the raw reads at Q25, called clones with MiXCR and kept productive beta chains. Duplicate CDR3 protein sequences are folded into a single record with the most common DNA and genes. This sample holds more than 120,000 distinct CDR3 sequences; 7.7% were observed only once. The ten largest clones take up 0.55% to 0.9% of the sample. This specimen's treatment or condition label, interpreted: live attenuated yellow fever vaccine strain. Specimen: CD4+ T cells sorted from PBMCs, collected 5 days after the yellow fever booster vaccination. These receptors were obtained from a man between 25 and 39 years old who received the YFV17D yellow fever vaccine.

This clonotype has a count of ten or more. The chain employs TRBV11-2 and TRBJ2-7; D is uncertain. The CDR3 sequence is 19 residues long. The germline V gene encodes CDR1 SGHAT and CDR2 FQNNGV. V was shortened by 1 base and J by 0 bases, with 22 bases between the two germline ends. CDR3 protein: CASSLALGRWPLSSYEQYF. CDR3 sequence (DNA): TGTGCCAGCAGCTTAGCTCTGGGCAGATGGCCCCTAAGCTCCTACGAGCAGTACTTC.

As regards this clonotype: Just one base apart from a much larger clone, this may be a read error. This chain uses TRBV12-3 or TRBV12-4 with TRBJ2-7; 9 positions match TRBD1. V dropped 5 bases and J dropped 4; count of bases not matched to a gene: 9. The CDR3 is 15 residues long. DNA of the CDR3: TGTGCCAGCAGTGTAACCGGGACAGGGATTTACGAGCAGTACTTC. Protein sequence: CASSVTGTGIYEQYF.

A remark on this clonotype: With a much larger clone just one base away, this may be a read error. The chain links TRBV12-3 or TRBV12-4 to TRBJ2-2, with TRBD2 identical over 9 bases. The CDR3 runs 14 residues. The CDR3 here is CASSLGGRAGELLF. CDR3 bases: TGTGCCAGCAGTTTAGGCGGGAGGGCCGGGGAGCTGCTTTTT.

Details on this clonotype: One end of the junction fails to match germline, which may point to a read error. The rearrangement uses TRBV7-9 and TRBJ2-3; no reliable D call. The length of the CDR3 is 15 residues. Germline V gives CDR1 SEHNR, CDR2 FQNEAQ (reference sequence). The CDR3 region has the DNA TGTGCCAGCAGCTTAGCAAGGGCCGCGATGGATAAGCAGTATTTT. Protein product: CASSLARAAMDKQYF.

V is TRBV11-2 and J is TRBJ1-2; no clear D. Germline values: CDR1 SGHAT, CDR2 FQNNGV. V was pared by 0 bases and J by 3 bases, with 5 bases between. The CDR3 contains 13 residues. This CDR3 is CASSLDRDYGYTF. In DNA form, the CDR3 reads TGTGCCAGCAGCTTAGATCGGGACTATGGCTACACCTTC.

This clonotype was detected a few times. The chain couples TRBV5-4 to TRBJ2-5; no clear D gene. Trimming pared 3 bases from V and 1 base from J, leaving 10 bases between. Germline V gene lookup returns CDR1 SGHNT and CDR2 YYREEE (reference sequence). This CDR3 comprises 14 residues. CDR3 bases: TGTGCCAGCAGCTCCTTTGCTAGCCAAGAGACCCAGTACTTC. It yields the protein CASSSFASQETQYF.

This clonotype was detected only a few times. The genes are TRBV25-1 and TRBJ2-3; the match to TRBD2 covers 8 bases. Looked up from germline, CDR1 is MGHDK and CDR2 is SYGVNS. The CDR3 spans 16 residues. After removal of 3 bases from V and 3 bases from J, the junction contained 8 bases not matched to a gene. CDR3 sequence reads: CASSEFLSGRTDTQYF. As DNA, the CDR3 is TGTGCCAGCAGTGAGTTTCTGAGCGGGAGAACAGATACGCAGTATTTT. Filled out from reference TRBV25-1 and TRBJ2-3, the complete variable domain reads EADIYQTPRYLVIGTGKKITLECSQTMGHDKMYWYQQDPGMELHLIHYSYGVNSTEKGDLSSESTVSRIRTEHFPLTLESARPSHTSQYLCASSEFLSGRTDTQYFGPGTRLTVL.

This clonotype has a count of ten or more. The chain recombines TRBV21-1 with TRBJ2-7; the tabulated D call, TRBD2, remains unverified against the DNA. TRBV21-1 is marked as a pseudogene. This CDR3 has 20 amino acids. The CDR3 coding sequence is TGTGCCAGCAGCAAAGCTTGCGGGACTTTTAGACTAGCGGACCTCTACGAGCAGTACTTC. Translation: CASSKACGTFRLADLYEQYF.

In this sample, this clonotype turned up many times. V and J are TRBV20-1 and TRBJ2-1, with TRBD2 matching over 7 bases. CDR1 and CDR2 from the germline V gene are DFQATT and SNEGSKA (reference sequence). The length of the CDR3 is 14 residues. V lost 5 bases to trimming and J lost 1 base; unmatched junction nucleotides: 5. CDR3 DNA sequence: TGCAGTGCTCCCCCGGGAGGTTCCTACAATGAGCAGTTCTTC. Its protein product is CSAPPGGSYNEQFF.

This clonotype was counted at least ten times. The chain uses TRBV12-3 or TRBV12-4 and TRBJ2-3; 8 bases fit TRBD2. The V and J ends lost 3 bases and 4 bases, in that order; junction bases with no gene match: 9. This CDR3 has 16 residues. The CDR3 loop reads CASSFSSGRNADTQYF. CDR3 sequence (DNA): TGTGCCAGCAGTTTCTCAAGCGGGAGAAACGCAGATACGCAGTATTTT.

This clonotype was seen ten or more times. The V gene is TRBV20-1, the J gene TRBJ2-7; 15 nucleotides match TRBD2. V shed 6 bases, J shed 4 bases, and the junction held 1 base outside the gene matches. The CDR3 covers 13 residues. Germline values: CDR1 DFQATT, CDR2 SNEGSKA (reference sequence). In DNA, the CDR3 is TGCAGTGCAGGACTAGCGGGAGGGTACGAGCAGTACTTC. Its protein is CSAGLAGGYEQYF.

This clonotype was seen repeatedly, ten times or more. This rearrangement joins TRBV7-2 to TRBJ2-7; D call uncertain. CDR3 length: 14 residues. V lost 5 bases to trimming and J lost 0 bases, with 11 bases between them. Germline CDR1 reads SGHTA; CDR2 reads FQGNSA. The CDR3 protein is CASSQTTGSYEQYF. CDR3 sequence (DNA): TGTGCCAGCAGCCAAACGACTGGCTCCTACGAGCAGTACTTC.

This clonotype has at least ten counts. The chain is built from TRBV7-2 and TRBJ2-4; 7 bases align to TRBD1. Losses at the gene ends were 5 bases for V and 0 bases for J; bases not matched to a gene: 7. CDR3 length equals 16 residues. CDR1 SGHTA and CDR2 FQGNSA come from the germline V gene. For the CDR3, the DNA is TGTGCCAGCAGCCCCGGGACAGTCCTAGCCAAAAACATTCAGTACTTC. It translates to CASSPGTVLAKNIQYF.

The table lists this clonotype with many counts. The J gene is TRBJ2-1, the V gene TRBV7-2; possibly TRBD2 for D (6 bases). V lost 3 bases and J lost 0, with 9 bases in between. The CDR3 has 15 amino acids. Germline V gives CDR1 SGHTA, CDR2 FQGNSA. CDR3 loop: CASSFGGNSYNEQFF. In DNA form, the CDR3 reads TGTGCCAGCAGCTTCGGCGGGAACTCCTACAATGAGCAGTTCTTC.

A word on this clonotype: This may arise from a read error, as a much more abundant clone is one base away. This sequence joins TRBV29-1 and TRBJ2-1, with D maybe TRBD1 (6 bases). The germline V gene encodes CDR1 SQVTM and CDR2 ANQGSEA. The CDR3 has 12 amino acids. The V gene lost 4 bases and the J gene lost 6 bases, with 10 bases spanning the gap. The CDR3 DNA reads TGCAGCGTTGGGACAGCGAGCAATGAGCAGTTCTTC. This encodes CSVGTASNEQFF.

This clonotype appeared many times. This chain joins TRBV5-1 and TRBJ2-2, with D unclear. The CDR3 consists of 13 residues. Trimming cost V 0 bases and J 8 bases, with 8 bases left between them. Germline assignment: CDR1 SGHRS and CDR2 YFSETQ. Here the CDR3 reads CASSLAIGGELFF. CDR3 coding DNA: TGCGCCAGCAGCTTGGCTATAGGTGGGGAGCTGTTTTTT. Full variable domain (rest looked up from reference TRBV5-1 and TRBJ2-2): KAGVTQTPRYLIKTRGQQVTLSCSPISGHRSVSWYQQTPGQGLQFLFEYFSETQRNKGNFPGRFSGRQFSNSRSEMNVSTLELGDSALYLCASSLAIGGELFFGEGSRLTVL.

This clonotype was seen at least ten times. J is TRBJ2-2 and V is TRBV28, with 12 bases matching TRBD1. Germline values: CDR1 MDHEN, CDR2 SYDVKM. Trimming took 5 bases from V and 6 from J; bases not matched to a gene: 16. CDR3 size: 19 residues. The CDR3 here is CASSGGQGARSIPAGELFF. As DNA, the CDR3 is TGTGCCAGCAGTGGGGGACAGGGGGCGCGGTCCATCCCGGCCGGGGAGCTGTTTTTT.

This clonotype appeared a few times. V gene TRBV5-1 combines with J gene TRBJ1-4; D is ambiguous. Germline assignment: CDR1 SGHRS and CDR2 YFSETQ. There are 15 residues in the CDR3. Trimming stripped 0 bases from V and 0 bases from J, with 6 bases between. The CDR3 region is CASSLAGTTNEKLFF. For the CDR3, the DNA is TGCGCCAGCAGCTTGGCCGGGACAACTAATGAAAAACTGTTTTTT.

This clonotype was found many times. V usage is TRBV20-1 and J usage is TRBJ2-7, with 11 nucleotides matching TRBD2. In germline, CDR1 is DFQATT, CDR2 SNEGSKA (reference sequence). Germline trimming cut 6 bases from V and 2 bases from J; bases unmatched to any gene: 6. CDR3 size: 14 residues. CDR3 nucleotide sequence: TGCAGTGCGCCCGGACTAGCGGGCGCCTACGAGCAGTACTTC. Amino acids: CSAPGLAGAYEQYF.

This clonotype was counted at least ten times. The rearrangement joins TRBV7-2 to TRBJ2-1; unclear D gene. Looked up from germline, CDR1 is SGHTA and CDR2 is FQGNSA. The V and J ends lost 1 base and 9 bases respectively, with 7 bases between them. CDR3 size: 12 residues. DNA for the CDR3: TGTGCCAGCAGCTTAGACTGGTTTGAGCAGTTCTTC. Residues: CASSLDWFEQFF.

This rearrangement joins TRBV3-1 to TRBJ2-5; 8 bases are a match to TRBD1. Per the germline V gene, CDR1 is LGHDT and CDR2 is YNNKEL (reference sequence). The CDR3 sequence is 15 residues long. V dropped 11 bases and J dropped 5; count of bases not matched to a gene: 16. The chain's CDR3 is CACCHGLQGVETQYF. The CDR3 coding sequence is TGTGCCTGCTGCCATGGCCTACAGGGGGTCGAGACCCAGTACTTC.

In this sample, this clonotype turned up many times. The V call is TRBV12-3 or TRBV12-4, the J call TRBJ2-2; no clear D gene. The V end lost 2 bases, the J end lost 5 bases, and 12 bases lay between the germline ends. The CDR3 is made up of 15 amino acids. CDR3 sequence reads: CASSLSFRKTGELFF. The CDR3 nucleotides are TGTGCCAGCAGTTTAAGTTTCCGGAAGACCGGGGAGCTGTTTTTT.

In this sample, this clonotype turned up many times. The V call is TRBV30, the J call TRBJ2-2; weak D call: TRBD1 (5 bases). The CDR3 spans 15 residues. Trimming pared 2 bases from V and 4 bases from J, leaving 14 bases between. CDR1 is GTSNPN and CDR2 is SVGIG in the germline V gene (reference sequence). The CDR3 loop is CAWSRGRATTGELFF. CDR3 DNA sequence: TGTGCCTGGAGTAGGGGCAGGGCCACCACCGGGGAGCTGTTTTTT.